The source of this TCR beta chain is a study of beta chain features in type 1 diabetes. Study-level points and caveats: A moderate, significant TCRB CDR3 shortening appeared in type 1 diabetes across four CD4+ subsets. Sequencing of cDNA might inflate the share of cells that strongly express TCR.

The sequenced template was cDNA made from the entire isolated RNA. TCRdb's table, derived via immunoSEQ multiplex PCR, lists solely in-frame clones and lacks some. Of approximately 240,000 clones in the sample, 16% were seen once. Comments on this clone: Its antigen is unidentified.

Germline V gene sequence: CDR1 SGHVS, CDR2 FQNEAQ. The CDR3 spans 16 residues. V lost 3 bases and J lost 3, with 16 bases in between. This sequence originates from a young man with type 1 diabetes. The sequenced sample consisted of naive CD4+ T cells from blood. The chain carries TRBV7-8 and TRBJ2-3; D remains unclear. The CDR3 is CASSFIYPTDTDTQYF. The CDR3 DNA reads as TGTGCCAGCAGCTTCATATATCCTACGGATACAGATACGCAGTATTTT. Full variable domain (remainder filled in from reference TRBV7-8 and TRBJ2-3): GAGVSQSPRYKVAKRGQDVALRCDPISGHVSLFWYQQALGQGPEFLTYFQNEAQLDKSGLPSDRFFAERPEGSVSTLKIQRTQQEDSAVYLCASSFIYPTDTDTQYFGPGTRLTVL.